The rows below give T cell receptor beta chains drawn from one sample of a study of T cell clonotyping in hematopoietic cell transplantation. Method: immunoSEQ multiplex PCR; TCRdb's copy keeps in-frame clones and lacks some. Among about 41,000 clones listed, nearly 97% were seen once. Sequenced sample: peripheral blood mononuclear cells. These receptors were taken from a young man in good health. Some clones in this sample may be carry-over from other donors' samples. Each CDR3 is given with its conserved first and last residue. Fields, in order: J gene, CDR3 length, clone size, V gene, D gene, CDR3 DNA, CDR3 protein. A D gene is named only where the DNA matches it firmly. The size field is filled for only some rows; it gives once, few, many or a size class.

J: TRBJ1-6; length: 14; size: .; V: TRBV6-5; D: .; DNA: TGTGCCAGCAGCTGGACAGCACACATTTCACCCCTCCACTTT; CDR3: CASSWTAHISPLHF
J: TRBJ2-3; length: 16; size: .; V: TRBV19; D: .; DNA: TGTGCCAGTAGTATTGTTGGGGGCCTTTTAGGAGATACGCAGTATTTT; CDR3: CASSIVGGLLGDTQYF
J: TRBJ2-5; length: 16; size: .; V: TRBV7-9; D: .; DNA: TGTGCCAGCAGCTTAGCTGTTTCAGGGGGGCAAGAGACCCAGTACTTC; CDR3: CASSLAVSGGQETQYF
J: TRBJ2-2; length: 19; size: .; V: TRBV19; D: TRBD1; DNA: TGTGCCAGTAGTACAAACCGGGACAGGGTTGGTACTTACGCCGTGGAGCTGTTTTTT; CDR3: CASSTNRDRVGTYAVELFF
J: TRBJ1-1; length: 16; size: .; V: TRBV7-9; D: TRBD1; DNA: TGTGCCAGCAGCCGCCGAACCGGGACAGGGAACACTGAAGCTTTCTTT; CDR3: CASSRRTGTGNTEAFF
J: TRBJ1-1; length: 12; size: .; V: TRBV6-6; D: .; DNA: TGTGCCACCTTACGGGATAACACTGAAGCTTTCTTT; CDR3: CATLRDNTEAFF
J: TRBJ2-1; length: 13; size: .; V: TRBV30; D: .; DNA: TGTGCCTCGATGGTCGGAGGGTGGAATGAGCAGTTCTTC; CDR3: CASMVGGWNEQFF
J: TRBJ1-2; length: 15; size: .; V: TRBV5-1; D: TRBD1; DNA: TGCGCCAGCAATTTGAGGGAGGGGGCAGACTATGGCTACACCTTC; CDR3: CASNLREGADYGYTF
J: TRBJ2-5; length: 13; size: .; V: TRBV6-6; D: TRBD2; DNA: TGTGCCAGCAGCCACCGACTAGCGGCATCGGGGGACTTC; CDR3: CASSHRLAASGDF
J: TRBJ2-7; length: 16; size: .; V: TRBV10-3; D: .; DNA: TGTGCCATCAGTGACCCGGGGACAATTAGCGCCTACGAGCAGTACTTC; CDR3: CAISDPGTISAYEQYF
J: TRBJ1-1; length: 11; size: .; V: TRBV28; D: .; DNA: TGTGCCAGCAGTCCGAATACTGAAGCTTTCTTT; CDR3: CASSPNTEAFF
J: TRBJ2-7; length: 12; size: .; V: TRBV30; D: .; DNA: TGTGCCTGGAGCCCGGGACCTTACGAGCAGTACTTC; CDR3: CAWSPGPYEQYF
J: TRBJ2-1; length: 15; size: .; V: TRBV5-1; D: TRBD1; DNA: TGCGCCAGCAGCTTTTTACAACAGGGGGCTCGGGAGCAGTTCTTC; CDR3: CASSFLQQGAREQFF
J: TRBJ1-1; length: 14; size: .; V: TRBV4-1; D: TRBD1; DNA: TGCGCCAGCAGCCAGGGACAGTCGAACACTGAAGCTTTCTTT; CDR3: CASSQGQSNTEAFF
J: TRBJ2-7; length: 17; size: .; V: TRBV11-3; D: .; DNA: TGTGCCAGCAGCTTAGGGGCGGGCGGAGCTCTCAACTACGAGCAGTACTTC; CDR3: CASSLGAGGALNYEQYF
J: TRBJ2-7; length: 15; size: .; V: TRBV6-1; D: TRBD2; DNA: TGTGCCAGCAGTGAGATTAGCGGGGCCACCTACGAGCAGTACTTC; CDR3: CASSEISGATYEQYF
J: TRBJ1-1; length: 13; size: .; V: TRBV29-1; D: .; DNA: TGCAGCGTTGTTAAAGTTCTGAACACTGAAGCTTTCTTT; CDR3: CSVVKVLNTEAFF
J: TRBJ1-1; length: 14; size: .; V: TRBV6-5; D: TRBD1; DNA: TGTGCCAGCAACCAGGGGGCCGGGAACACTGAAGCTTTCTTT; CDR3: CASNQGAGNTEAFF
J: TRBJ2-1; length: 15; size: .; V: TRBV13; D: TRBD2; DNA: TGTGCCAGCAGCCTCCTGGGGGGGGCCTACAATGAGCAGTTCTTC; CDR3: CASSLLGGAYNEQFF
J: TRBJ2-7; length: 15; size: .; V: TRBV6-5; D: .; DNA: TGTGCCAGCAGTTACTCTACAGCCGAGGGTTACGAGCAGTACTTC; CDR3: CASSYSTAEGYEQYF
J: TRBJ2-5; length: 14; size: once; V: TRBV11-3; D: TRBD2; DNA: TGTGCCAGCAGCAATAGCGGGAGACAAGAGACCCAGTACTTC; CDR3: CASSNSGRQETQYF
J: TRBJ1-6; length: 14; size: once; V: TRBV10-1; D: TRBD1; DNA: TGCGCCAGCAGTGAGTACAGGGGCAATTCACCCCTCCACTTT; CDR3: CASSEYRGNSPLHF
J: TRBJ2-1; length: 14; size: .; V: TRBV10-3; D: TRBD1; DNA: TGTGCCATCAGTGAAGGACAGGGAGGCGATGAGCAGTTCTTC; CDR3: CAISEGQGGDEQFF
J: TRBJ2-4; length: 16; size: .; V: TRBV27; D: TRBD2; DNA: TGTGCCAGCAGTCCCCTAGCGGGAGGAGGGGAACACATTCAGTACTTC; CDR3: CASSPLAGGGEHIQYF
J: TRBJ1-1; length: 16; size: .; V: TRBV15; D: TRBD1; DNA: TGTGCCACCAGCAGAGTCCGGGACAGGGAGAACACTGAAGCTTTCTTT; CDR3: CATSRVRDRENTEAFF